The 25 T cell receptor beta chains below come from one sample, sequenced in a study of cytomegalovirus exposure and HLA in healthy donors. The PCR contained 60 Vbeta and 13 Jbeta primers. The protocol was immunoSEQ multiplex PCR, while the TCRdb copy is restricted to in-frame clones and leaves out a portion. Of roughly 93,000 clones in the sample, 74% were seen once. Sequencing was carried out using PBMCs. All receptors derive from a male donor in good health and CMV-seronegative.

The genes are TRBV5-7 and TRBJ2-3; D is ambiguous. TRBV5-7 is annotated as an ORF whose role is uncertain. This CDR3 contains 14 residues. Trimming cost V 4 bases and J 5 bases, with 14 bases left between them. CDR3 loop: CASSPSSEKDTQYF. For the CDR3, the DNA is TGTGCCAGCAGCCCATCTTCGGAGAAAGATACGCAGTATTTT.

The genes are TRBV7-8 and TRBJ2-3; 13 bases fit TRBD2. Germline V gene sequence: CDR1 SGHVS, CDR2 FQNEAQ. The ends lost 5 bases at V and 1 base at J; junction bases unmatched: 6. The CDR3 runs 17 residues. The CDR3 coding sequence is TGTGCCAGCAGCCGTACTAGCGGGAGGGACGGCACAGATACGCAGTATTTT. It specifies CASSRTSGRDGTDTQYF.

This clone was detected once. The chain joins TRBV19 to TRBJ1-1; TRBD1 aligns across 11 bases. The CDR3 is made up of 15 amino acids. V lost 2 bases, J lost 3 bases, and 2 bases stayed unmatched. Germline V lookup: CDR1 LNHDA, CDR2 SQIVND (reference sequence). The DNA for the CDR3 is TGTGCCAGTAGTATACTGGGACAGGGGGACACTGAAGCTTTCTTT. This encodes CASSILGQGDTEAFF.

The chain carries TRBV7-9 and TRBJ2-7, with 7 bases aligning to TRBD1. The CDR3 contains 13 residues. V shed 10 bases and J 5 bases; nucleotides not matched to a gene: 11. CDR1 is SEHNR and CDR2 is FQNEAQ in the germline V gene (reference sequence). The CDR3 nucleotides are TGTGCCACGAACAGGGGTGGTATTAACGAGCAGTACTTC. Translating gives CATNRGGINEQYF.

This clone was seen a few times. The chain links TRBV6-5 to TRBJ2-5; possibly TRBD2 for D (7 bases). Germline V gene data show CDR1 as MNHEY and CDR2 as SVGAGI. V was trimmed by 8 bases and J by 0 bases, leaving 13 bases between them. This CDR3 has 14 amino acids. The CDR3 region is CASGRGAYQETQYF. The CDR3 coding sequence is TGTGCCAGCGGGAGGGGGGCGTACCAAGAGACCCAGTACTTC.

The V call is TRBV28, the J call TRBJ1-2; D not resolved. V was trimmed by 5 bases and J by 2 bases, leaving 12 bases between them. Germline V CDR1 and CDR2: MDHEN, SYDVKM. The length of the CDR3 is 14 residues. For the CDR3, the DNA is TGTGCCAGCAGTCCCCCAAGCCGAAACTATGGCTACACCTTC. As protein: CASSPPSRNYGYTF.

The chain employs TRBV29-1 and TRBJ2-1; tentatively, D is TRBD1 (5 bases). The CDR3 sequence is 13 residues long. V was cut by 4 bases and J by 7 bases, with 14 bases left in between. The germline CDR1 and CDR2 sequences are SQVTM and ANQGSEA. The DNA for the CDR3 is TGCAGCGTTGTTGATAGGGGTCAGAATGAGCAGTTCTTC. Translated: CSVVDRGQNEQFF.

This chain joins TRBV7-3 and TRBJ2-1; 11 bases agree with TRBD1. The CDR3 runs to 15 residues. V lost 2 bases, J lost 5 bases, and 2 bases stayed unmatched. Germline V gene lookup returns CDR1 SGHTA and CDR2 FQGTGA. The CDR3 protein is CASSLRTGGHNEQFF. CDR3 nucleotides: TGTGCCAGCAGCTTACGGACAGGGGGCCACAATGAGCAGTTCTTC.

The genes are TRBV7-6 and TRBJ1-5; the D gene is possibly TRBD1 (6 bases). Germline values: CDR1 SGHVS, CDR2 FNYEAQ. The CDR3 runs 14 residues. V gave up 1 base and J gave up 6 bases, with 10 bases separating them. CDR3: CASSLGWGPQPQHF. The CDR3 DNA sequence: TGTGCCAGCAGCTTAGGCTGGGGGCCTCAGCCCCAGCATTTT.

CDR3 sequence: CASSSTGYYGYTF. The CDR3 nucleotides are TGTGCCAGCAGTTCCACAGGGTACTATGGCTACACCTTC. The chain has TRBV28 and TRBJ1-2; D might be TRBD1 (6 bases). From germline, CDR1 is MDHEN and CDR2 SYDVKM. The V end lost 4 bases, the J end lost 3 bases, and 9 bases lay between the germline ends. This CDR3 is 13 amino acids long.

V and J are TRBV6-5 and TRBJ1-2, with 9 bases that match TRBD1. Unmatched junction bases numbered 4, after V lost 7 bases and J lost 4 bases. Germline lookup yields CDR1 MNHEY and CDR2 SVGAGI. CDR3 length equals 13 residues. CDR3 sequence (DNA): TGTGCCAGCAACCGACAGGGGGGCTATGGCTACACCTTC. Its protein product is CASNRQGGYGYTF.

The rearrangement links TRBV11-1 to TRBJ2-3; 8 bases match TRBD1. CDR3 length: 17 residues. J lost 2 bases, V lost 1 base, and 8 bases had no gene match. Germline V gives CDR1 SGHAT, CDR2 FQDESV (reference sequence). The CDR3 here is CASSLGPQGATTDTQYF. CDR3 sequence (DNA): TGTGCCAGCAGCTTAGGTCCCCAGGGGGCTACCACAGATACGCAGTATTTT.

The V gene is TRBV30, the J gene TRBJ1-2; tentative D call: TRBD1 (5 bases). CDR3 length: 12 residues. V lost 3 bases and J lost 3, with 8 bases in between. The germline gives CDR1 GTSNPN, CDR2 SVGIG (reference sequence). CDR3 amino acids: CAWRDIHYGYTF. The DNA of the CDR3 is TGTGCCTGGAGGGACATACACTATGGCTACACCTTC.

The chain links TRBV6-5 to TRBJ1-2; D may be TRBD1 (5 bases). V lost 5 bases to trimming and J lost 8 bases, with 15 bases between them. CDR1 is MNHEY, CDR2 SVGAGI, per germline. The CDR3 contains 13 residues. The CDR3 protein is CASSPPGGWGYTF. CDR3 sequence (DNA): TGTGCCAGCAGTCCCCCCGGGGGTTGGGGCTACACCTTC.

The gene calls are TRBV7-2 and TRBJ2-5, with a possible D match to TRBD2 (6 bases). V gave up 5 bases and J gave up 9 bases, with 28 bases separating them. Germline values: CDR1 SGHTA, CDR2 FQGNSA. This CDR3 has 17 residues. CDR3 DNA sequence: TGTGCCAGCAGCCCGCTCCTCCTGAAGGAGGGCCCGTGGGCCCAGTACTTC. It is translated as CASSPLLLKEGPWAQYF.

The chain employs TRBV4-2 and TRBJ1-3; TRBD1 matches 8 bases. Trimming cost V 2 bases and J 0 bases; bases outside gene matches: 6. CDR1 LGHNA and CDR2 YNFKEQ come from the germline V gene. This CDR3 has 17 residues. CDR3 amino acids: CASSQPDRAGSGNTIYF. The CDR3 DNA follows: TGTGCCAGCAGCCAACCGGACAGGGCCGGCTCTGGAAACACCATATATTTT.

The chain employs TRBV6-4 and TRBJ2-3; 11 bases fit TRBD1. After removal of 6 bases from V and 3 bases from J, the junction contained 5 bases not matched to a gene. Germline V CDR1 and CDR2: MRHNA, SNTAGT. The CDR3 has 15 residues. CDR3 bases: TGTGCCAGCAGCGGTGGGACAGGGGGGACAGATACGCAGTATTTT. It is translated as CASSGGTGGTDTQYF.

This clone was seen a handful of times. This sequence joins TRBV7-9 and TRBJ1-2; tentatively, D is TRBD1 (5 bases). The CDR3 has 16 residues. The ends were cut back, 7 bases at V and 8 bases at J, with 26 bases in the middle. The germline V gene encodes CDR1 SEHNR and CDR2 FQNEAQ (reference sequence). The CDR3 protein is CASTMTATLYLDGYTF. CDR3 DNA sequence: TGTGCCAGCACCATGACAGCTACACTTTATTTGGACGGCTACACCTTC.

The CDR3 bases are TGTGCCAGCAGCGGAAGAGCTAGCGGCAATGAGCAGTTCTTC. Amino acid sequence: CASSGRASGNEQFF. J is TRBJ2-1 and V is TRBV9; TRBD2 agrees at 7 bases. V shed 3 bases and J 6 bases; nucleotides not matched to a gene: 6. CDR3 length equals 14 residues. From germline, CDR1 is SGDLS and CDR2 YYNGEE.

V is TRBV9 and J is TRBJ2-2; D may be TRBD1 (5 bases). V was clipped by 0 bases and J by 5 bases, with 17 bases between them. The CDR3 sequence is 17 residues long. In germline, CDR1 is SGDLS, CDR2 YYNGEE. DNA of the CDR3: TGTGCCAGCAGCGTAGTAGTCGACAGTGTGGGGACCGGGGAGCTGTTTTTT. Translated, it gives CASSVVVDSVGTGELFF.

The CDR3: CASSSVGQGLNEKLFF. In DNA form, the CDR3 reads TGTGCCAGCAGCTCCGTTGGACAGGGCCTTAATGAAAAACTGTTTTTT. This rearrangement joins TRBV7-8 to TRBJ1-4, with TRBD1 matching over 8 bases. V was clipped by 4 bases and J by 4 bases; unmatched bases: 8. There are 16 residues in the CDR3. Germline V CDR1 and CDR2: SGHVS, FQNEAQ. Supplemented by reference TRBV7-8 and TRBJ1-4, the full variable domain reads GAGVSQSPRYKVAKRGQDVALRCDPISGHVSLFWYQQALGQGPEFLTYFQNEAQLDKSGLPSDRFFAERPEGSVSTLKIQRTQQEDSAVYLCASSSVGQGLNEKLFFGSGTQLSVL.

CDR3 protein: CASREPTPTDTQYF. CDR3 nucleotide sequence: TGTGCCAGCAGGGAACCGACACCCACAGATACGCAGTATTTT. The V call is TRBV2, the J call TRBJ2-3; D not certain. This CDR3 is 14 amino acids long. The V and J ends lost 6 bases and 2 bases respectively, with 12 bases between them. Germline V gives CDR1 SNHLY, CDR2 FYNNEI.

The CDR3 DNA is TGTGCCAGCTCACCGGACAGGAACTCTGGAAACACCATATATTTT. Its translation is CASSPDRNSGNTIYF. The chain recombines TRBV18 with TRBJ1-3; 7 bases align to TRBD1. Looked up from germline, CDR1 is KGHSH and CDR2 is LQKENI. V lost 3 bases and J lost 0; bases outside the gene matches: 2. The CDR3 consists of 15 residues.

A remark on this clone: The identical CDR3 is also encoded by other nucleotide sequences in the sample. The rearrangement links TRBV5-1 to TRBJ1-5; 10 bases are shared with TRBD1. The length of the CDR3 is 15 residues. With V trimmed by 0 bases and J by 7 bases, 4 bases remained unmatched. The germline gives CDR1 SGHRS, CDR2 YFSETQ. The CDR3 loop is CASSLGQGAGQPQHF. DNA for the CDR3: TGCGCCAGCAGCTTGGGACAGGGGGCTGGACAGCCCCAGCATTTT. The full variable domain, with the rest looked up from reference TRBV5-1 and TRBJ1-5, is KAGVTQTPRYLIKTRGQQVTLSCSPISGHRSVSWYQQTPGQGLQFLFEYFSETQRNKGNFPGRFSGRQFSNSRSEMNVSTLELGDSALYLCASSLGQGAGQPQHFGDGTRLSIL.

The chain links TRBV15 to TRBJ2-7, with TRBD1 identical over 9 bases. The CDR3 runs to 24 residues. V lost 0 bases to trimming and J lost 3 bases; unmatched junction nucleotides: 30. The V gene's germline CDR1 is LNHNV and CDR2 YYDKDF (reference sequence). CDR3 region: CATSRDRRSINRGNPGTGFYEQYF. The CDR3 DNA sequence: TGTGCCACCAGCAGAGATAGAAGGTCGATTAACAGGGGGAACCCCGGGACAGGGTTCTACGAGCAGTACTTC.